The 23 T cell receptor beta chains presented below share a single source sample, sequenced in a study of blood T cell repertoires in COVID-19. Generated by immunoSEQ multiplex PCR, the TCRdb table keeps only in-frame clones and is missing some. The data hold under 150,000 clones, with approximately 79% observed a single time. Sample: PBMCs or T cells enriched from blood (not recorded which). These TCRs come from a woman aged 50 to 60 who had recovered from COVID-19.

V and J are TRBV9 and TRBJ1-2; a possible D gene is TRBD1 (5 bases). CDR3 length: 15 amino acids. Germline values: CDR1 SGDLS, CDR2 YYNGEE. The V end was cut by 0 bases, the J end by 5 bases, with 14 bases between. CDR3 protein: CASSVDSGREYGYTF. In nucleotides, the CDR3 is TGTGCCAGCAGCGTAGATTCGGGCAGGGAATATGGCTACACCTTC.

The V and J genes are TRBV7-6 and TRBJ2-7; D unclear. Trimming stripped 5 bases from V and 6 bases from J, with 14 bases between. This CDR3 region has 13 residues. Germline V gene lookup returns CDR1 SGHVS and CDR2 FNYEAQ. CDR3 nucleotide sequence: TGTGCCAGCAGCACCCTATCCCGGTCCGAGCAGTACTTC. It is translated as CASSTLSRSEQYF.

This chain uses TRBV25-1 with TRBJ2-1; 8 bases are a match to TRBD1. The CDR3 has 14 amino acids. The V gene end was trimmed by 8 bases and the J gene end by 2 bases; junction bases not matched to a gene: 5. Germline CDR1 is MGHDK and CDR2 is SYGVNS. CDR3 protein: CASRSGGPYNEQFF. Written as DNA, the CDR3 is TGTGCCAGCCGATCAGGGGGCCCCTACAATGAGCAGTTCTTC.

This chain connects TRBV3-1 (or the pseudogene TRBV3-2) to TRBJ2-7, with unresolved D. Germline values: CDR1 LGHDT, CDR2 YNNKEL (reference sequence). CDR3 size: 14 residues. V was cut by 1 base and J by 5 bases, with 12 bases left in between. The CDR3 DNA sequence: TGTGCCAGCAGCCAAGCCTATCGACGGGACGAGCAGTACTTC. It is translated as CASSQAYRRDEQYF.

In its sample, this clone was seen a few times. The CDR3 DNA is TGTGCCAGCACCCGACAGGGGGGCACTGAAGCTTTCTTT. Encoded protein: CASTRQGGTEAFF. This sequence joins TRBV6-5 and TRBJ1-1; 9 bases map to TRBD1. The junction had 4 bases not matched to a gene; V was cut back by 7 bases and J by 4 bases. This CDR3 has 13 amino acids. Germline V gene data show CDR1 as MNHEY and CDR2 as SVGAGI.

As concerns this clone: The sample carries other DNA sequences with the same CDR3. The gene calls are TRBV29-1 and TRBJ1-2; 12 bases map to TRBD1. Germline V gene data show CDR1 as SQVTM and CDR2 as ANQGSEA. The CDR3 is 14 residues long. The ends lost 2 bases at V and 7 bases at J; junction bases unmatched: 5. This CDR3 reads CSVEPGQGAGGYTF. CDR3 DNA: TGCAGCGTTGAACCGGGACAGGGGGCGGGTGGCTACACCTTC.

The V call is TRBV28, the J call TRBJ2-7; possibly TRBD1 for D (6 bases). V was cut by 6 bases and J by 5 bases, with 14 bases left in between. The CDR3 has 13 residues. The germline V gene encodes CDR1 MDHEN and CDR2 SYDVKM. CDR3 sequence: CASSPSGVHEQYF. CDR3 nucleotides: TGTGCCAGCAGCCCGTCAGGGGTCCACGAGCAGTACTTC.

The chain uses TRBV12-3 or TRBV12-4 and TRBJ1-6; TRBD1 might be the D (5 bases). Trimming took off 10 bases at V and 10 bases at J, with 14 bases between the two ends. The CDR3 loop spans 12 amino acids. CDR3 sequence reads: CATSWGRSPLHF. In nucleotides, the CDR3 is TGTGCCACCTCTTGGGGCCGCTCACCCCTCCACTTT.

The V and J genes are TRBV30 and TRBJ1-2, with a weak D call TRBD1 (5 bases). The V gene lost 6 bases and the J gene lost 1 base, with 12 bases spanning the gap. Germline V gives CDR1 GTSNPN, CDR2 SVGIG (reference sequence). The CDR3 is 13 amino acids. The CDR3 sequence: CACAQDRNYGYTF. DNA of the CDR3: TGTGCCTGTGCACAGGACCGTAACTATGGCTACACCTTC.

The CDR3 DNA follows: TGCGCCAGCACTAGCGGGAGGAACACCGGGGAGCTGTTTTTT. It encodes CASTSGRNTGELFF. The chain is built from TRBV5-1 and TRBJ2-2, with 10 bases fitting TRBD2. Germline trimming cut 6 bases from V and 1 base from J; bases unmatched to any gene: 0. The CDR3 totals 14 residues. Germline values: CDR1 SGHRS, CDR2 YFSETQ.

The chain links TRBV28 to TRBJ1-2; D remains ambiguous. The V gene lost 2 bases and the J gene lost 6 bases, with 19 bases spanning the gap. From germline, CDR1 is MDHEN and CDR2 SYDVKM. The CDR3 extends over 16 amino acids. The CDR3 DNA follows: TGTGCCAGCAGTTTAACCCCCCCACAGAGCTCCCATGGCTACACCTTC. Translating it yields CASSLTPPQSSHGYTF.

The CDR3 DNA is TGTGCCAGCAGCCACCGTGGTAGCGGGGGACAAGAGACCCAGTACTTC. This translates into CASSHRGSGGQETQYF. This rearrangement joins TRBV3-1 (or the pseudogene TRBV3-2) to TRBJ2-5; the match to TRBD2 covers 9 bases. V lost 3 bases, J lost 2 bases, and 7 bases stayed unmatched. Germline V gene data show CDR1 as LGHDT and CDR2 as YNNKEL (reference sequence). The CDR3 is 16 residues long.

This clone was detected only once. The V gene is TRBV30, the J gene TRBJ1-2; 7 positions agree with TRBD1. The CDR3 covers 17 residues. V was pared by 3 bases and J by 5 bases, with 18 bases of the junction left unmatched. The germline V gene has CDR1 GTSNPN and CDR2 SVGIG (reference sequence). The chain's CDR3 is CAWSQTPGGGGRYGYTF. The CDR3 DNA is TGTGCCTGGAGCCAAACCCCGGGAGGGGGCGGTCGATATGGCTACACCTTC. The entire variable domain, with the rest obtained from reference TRBV30 and TRBJ1-2, is as follows: SQTIHQWPATLVQPVGSPLSLECTVEGTSNPNLYWYRQAAGRGLQLLFYSVGIGQISSEVPQNLSASRPQDRQFILSSKKLLLSDSGFYLCAWSQTPGGGGRYGYTFGSGTRLTVV.

The J gene is TRBJ1-5, the V gene TRBV5-1, with 7 bases fitting TRBD1. Germline V lookup: CDR1 SGHRS, CDR2 YFSETQ. The ends lost 1 base at V and 2 bases at J; junction bases unmatched: 3. This CDR3 region has 15 residues. The CDR3 sequence is CASSLQGGGNQPQHF. CDR3 nucleotides: TGCGCCAGCAGCTTGCAAGGGGGCGGCAATCAGCCCCAGCATTTT.

V is TRBV7-3 and J is TRBJ1-2; the match to TRBD1 covers 7 bases. V shed 2 bases, J shed 4 bases, and the junction held 4 bases outside the gene matches. This CDR3 spans 14 amino acids. Germline V gene lookup returns CDR1 SGHTA and CDR2 FQGTGA. CDR3 sequence: CASSLDPGGYGYTF. The CDR3 DNA reads TGTGCCAGCAGCTTAGATCCAGGGGGCTATGGCTACACCTTC.

The chain joins TRBV7-9 to TRBJ1-2; the match to TRBD1 covers 8 bases. The ends lost 7 bases at V and 6 bases at J; junction bases unmatched: 7. This CDR3 is 13 amino acids long. Germline lookup yields CDR1 SEHNR and CDR2 FQNEAQ (reference sequence). The CDR3: CASTYNRGDGYTF. For the CDR3, the DNA is TGTGCCAGCACCTACAACAGGGGGGATGGCTACACCTTC.

V and J are TRBV27 and TRBJ2-1, with no clear D. Trimming shortened V by 2 bases and J by 5 bases, and 10 bases separated the two germline ends. This CDR3 spans 14 amino acids. The germline V gene has CDR1 MNHEY and CDR2 SMNVEV (reference sequence). In DNA, the CDR3 is TGTGCCAGCAGTTTAATGTTACAGAACAATGAGCAGTTCTTC. It yields the protein CASSLMLQNNEQFF.

The chain links TRBV28 to TRBJ1-4; 7 positions agree with TRBD1. Germline-derived CDR1 and CDR2 are MDHEN and SYDVKM. V lost 5 bases, J lost 5 bases, and 5 bases stayed unmatched. CDR3 length: 14 amino acids. In nucleotides, the CDR3 is TGTGCCAGCAGTGTGACAGGGACCAATGAAAAACTGTTTTTT. It encodes CASSVTGTNEKLFF.

This chain connects TRBV6-5 to TRBJ2-1; 8 positions agree with TRBD2. The CDR3 is 14 amino acids. The V gene end was trimmed by 10 bases and the J gene end by 6 bases; junction bases not matched to a gene: 11. Germline CDR1 MNHEY, CDR2 SVGAGI. CDR3 residues: CAIPSSGSSNEQFF. CDR3 nucleotide sequence: TGTGCCATTCCCTCCAGCGGGAGTAGCAATGAGCAGTTCTTC.

The chain has TRBV10-1 and TRBJ2-7, with 10 bases aligning to TRBD2. Germline-derived CDR1 and CDR2 are WNHNN and SYGVQD (reference sequence). V lost 0 bases, J lost 2 bases, and 10 bases stayed unmatched. The CDR3 length is 18 residues. Here the CDR3 DNA reads TGCGCCAGCAGTGAGTCGACTTGGGCTAGCGGGGGAACCTACGAGCAGTACTTC. Amino acid sequence: CASSESTWASGGTYEQYF.

This rearrangement joins TRBV19 to TRBJ2-7; 7 bases line up with TRBD1. CDR1 LNHDA and CDR2 SQIVND come from the germline V gene (reference sequence). This CDR3 comprises 14 residues. The V segment lost 9 bases and the J segment 2 bases; nucleotides outside the gene matches: 10. CDR3 sequence: CARSYGTAAYEQYF. The CDR3 DNA follows: TGTGCCAGGTCCTATGGGACAGCAGCCTACGAGCAGTACTTC.

The chain is built from TRBV6-5 and TRBJ1-2; TRBD1 might be the D (6 bases). Germline lookup yields CDR1 MNHEY and CDR2 SVGAGI. The CDR3 has 14 residues. The V end was cut by 7 bases, the J end by 4 bases, with 16 bases between. As DNA, the CDR3 is TGTGCCAGCACCTGGGGGGGGCAGGGCTATGGCTACACCTTC. This codes for CASTWGGQGYGYTF.

The chain recombines TRBV11-2 with TRBJ1-4; D unclear. In germline, CDR1 is SGHAT, CDR2 FQNNGV. Trimming cost V 6 bases and J 3 bases, with 23 bases left between them. This CDR3 is 18 amino acids long. CDR3 DNA: TGTGCCAGCAGGCGCTCGAGGGCCATTATAAGGGCTAATGAAAAACTGTTTTTT. Its translation: CASRRSRAIIRANEKLFF.